The rows below give T cell receptor beta chains drawn from one sample of a study of STAT3 mutations in large granular lymphocyte leukemia. Profiled with immunoSEQ multiplex PCR; TCRdb holds only in-frame clones, not every one. The sample includes about 42,000 clones, 80% to 85% of them seen just once. Sequenced: PBMCs. These receptors came from a human donor with T large granular lymphocyte leukemia. Some clones in this sample may be carry-over from other donors' samples. CDR3s include the opening cysteine and the closing phenylalanine or tryptophan. Fields, in order: J gene, V gene, clone size, D gene, CDR3 DNA, CDR3 protein. A D gene is named only where the DNA matches it firmly. The size field is filled for only some rows; it gives once, few, many or a size class.

J gene: TRBJ2-3
V gene: TRBV7-9
clone size: -
D gene: -
CDR3 DNA: TGTGCCAGCAGCCACCCGGGGTTGTGGAGCACGGATACGCAGTATTTT
CDR3 protein: CASSHPGLWSTDTQYF

J gene: TRBJ1-2
V gene: TRBV6-1
clone size: -
D gene: TRBD1
CDR3 DNA: TGTGCCAGCAGGGACAGGGCTCTCTATGGCTACACCTTC
CDR3 protein: CASRDRALYGYTF

J gene: TRBJ2-1
V gene: TRBV4-3
clone size: -
D gene: TRBD2
CDR3 DNA: TGCGCCAGCAGCCAAGTGACTAGCGGGGGGGGCGTCAGCTCCTACAATGAGCAGTTCTTC
CDR3 protein: CASSQVTSGGGVSSYNEQFF

J gene: TRBJ1-4
V gene: TRBV4-1
clone size: once
D gene: -
CDR3 DNA: TGCGCCAGCAGCCAATTTCACACTACTAATGAAAAACTGTTTTTT
CDR3 protein: CASSQFHTTNEKLFF

J gene: TRBJ2-5
V gene: TRBV28
clone size: -
D gene: -
CDR3 DNA: TGTGCCAGCAAGCCGGGGCCGAGGGAGACCCAGTACTTC
CDR3 protein: CASKPGPRETQYF

J gene: TRBJ2-2
V gene: TRBV15
clone size: few
D gene: -
CDR3 DNA: TGTGCCACCAGCCTACGCGCATCCTCTGCCGGGGAGCTGTTTTTT
CDR3 protein: CATSLRASSAGELFF

J gene: TRBJ1-2
V gene: TRBV2
clone size: few
D gene: TRBD1
CDR3 DNA: TGTGCCAGCAGTCAGACAGGGCGCCTTGAAGGCTACACCTTC
CDR3 protein: CASSQTGRLEGYTF

J gene: TRBJ1-1
V gene: TRBV7-9
clone size: -
D gene: -
CDR3 DNA: TGTGCCAGCAGCTCTCCGGGGCGGGCCACTGAAGCTTTCTTT
CDR3 protein: CASSSPGRATEAFF

J gene: TRBJ2-3
V gene: TRBV30
clone size: -
D gene: -
CDR3 DNA: TGTGCCTATCTGAAGGGCGGCACAGATACGCAGTATTTT
CDR3 protein: CAYLKGGTDTQYF

J gene: TRBJ2-2
V gene: TRBV7-6
clone size: -
D gene: -
CDR3 DNA: TGTGCCAGCAGCCCCCAATCCGGGGAGCTGTTTTTT
CDR3 protein: CASSPQSGELFF

J gene: TRBJ1-6
V gene: TRBV28
clone size: -
D gene: -
CDR3 DNA: TGTGCCAGCATTCCCTCAGGGCTTAATTCACCCCTCCACTTT
CDR3 protein: CASIPSGLNSPLHF

J gene: TRBJ1-6
V gene: TRBV4-3
clone size: -
D gene: TRBD1
CDR3 DNA: TGCGCCAGCAGCCTCCAGGACAGGGATAATTCACCCCTCCACTTT
CDR3 protein: CASSLQDRDNSPLHF

J gene: TRBJ2-3
V gene: TRBV9
clone size: few
D gene: -
CDR3 DNA: TGTGCCAGCAGCGTAGCTACGCTAGGGACCTCAGATACGCAGTATTTT
CDR3 protein: CASSVATLGTSDTQYF

J gene: TRBJ2-1
V gene: TRBV5-5
clone size: -
D gene: TRBD2
CDR3 DNA: TGTGCCAGCAGCTTGGTCGCGGGGGGCCTCCCGGAGCAGTTCTTC
CDR3 protein: CASSLVAGGLPEQFF

J gene: TRBJ2-1
V gene: TRBV5-5
clone size: -
D gene: TRBD1
CDR3 DNA: TGTGCCAGCAGCATAGGACAGGGGAGGTCCTACAATGAGCAGTTCTTC
CDR3 protein: CASSIGQGRSYNEQFF

J gene: TRBJ1-2
V gene: TRBV4-3
clone size: -
D gene: -
CDR3 DNA: TGCGCCAGCAGCCGGATGATTATCGGGGATCCCTATGGCTACACCTTC
CDR3 protein: CASSRMIIGDPYGYTF

J gene: TRBJ2-7
V gene: TRBV18
clone size: -
D gene: TRBD1
CDR3 DNA: TGTGCCAGCTCACCCGGACAGGGCGGTTTAATCTACGAGCAGTACTTC
CDR3 protein: CASSPGQGGLIYEQYF

J gene: TRBJ2-1
V gene: TRBV7-9
clone size: -
D gene: TRBD2
CDR3 DNA: TGTGCCAGCAGCTCTATGGGGCTAGCGGGGCACAATGAGCAGTTCTTC
CDR3 protein: CASSSMGLAGHNEQFF

J gene: TRBJ1-5
V gene: TRBV10-3
clone size: -
D gene: TRBD1
CDR3 DNA: TGTGCCATCAGCCCGGGACAGGCCAGCAATCAGCCCCAGCATTTT
CDR3 protein: CAISPGQASNQPQHF

J gene: TRBJ2-5
V gene: TRBV7-7
clone size: -
D gene: -
CDR3 DNA: TGTGCTAGCAGGAGGATTTCGACGGAAGAGACCCAGTACTTC
CDR3 protein: CASRRISTEETQYF

J gene: TRBJ1-2
V gene: TRBV10-3
clone size: -
D gene: -
CDR3 DNA: TGTGCCATCAGTTCGACAGCCACGTACACCTTC
CDR3 protein: CAISSTATYTF

J gene: TRBJ1-5
V gene: TRBV19
clone size: -
D gene: -
CDR3 DNA: TGTGCCACCTCCCCGGGGCAGGTCGCTCAGCCCCAGCATTTT
CDR3 protein: CATSPGQVAQPQHF

J gene: TRBJ2-2
V gene: TRBV7-9
clone size: -
D gene: -
CDR3 DNA: TGTGCCAGCAGCTTCGGGGGCCGCGGTCGGGTCACCGGGGAGCTGTTTTTT
CDR3 protein: CASSFGGRGRVTGELFF

J gene: TRBJ2-3
V gene: TRBV7-9
clone size: -
D gene: -
CDR3 DNA: TGTGCCAGCAGCGATACGGGAGGGGGCCTTGGCACAGATACGCAGTATTTT
CDR3 protein: CASSDTGGGLGTDTQYF

J gene: TRBJ1-6
V gene: TRBV11-2
clone size: -
D gene: -
CDR3 DNA: TGTGCCAGCAGCTCCTGGGGGAGCTCCTATAATTCACCCCTCCACTTT
CDR3 protein: CASSSWGSSYNSPLHF

J gene: TRBJ1-1
V gene: TRBV7-9
clone size: -
D gene: TRBD1
CDR3 DNA: TGTGCCAGCAGCGCCTCAGGGGGTGTTTATTTCGAGGACACTGAAGCTTTCTTT
CDR3 protein: CASSASGGVYFEDTEAFF

J gene: TRBJ2-7
V gene: TRBV2
clone size: few
D gene: -
CDR3 DNA: TGTGCCAGCAGTGAGGCAGGGGACGAGCAGTACTTC
CDR3 protein: CASSEAGDEQYF

J gene: TRBJ1-6
V gene: TRBV7-9
clone size: -
D gene: -
CDR3 DNA: TGTGCCAGCAGCTGGTCAGGCAGTAATTCACCCCTCCACTTT
CDR3 protein: CASSWSGSNSPLHF

J gene: TRBJ2-2
V gene: TRBV27
clone size: -
D gene: -
CDR3 DNA: TGTGCCAGCAGTTCTCAGGGGGGCGTAGTGACCGGGGAGCTGTTTTTT
CDR3 protein: CASSSQGGVVTGELFF

J gene: TRBJ2-5
V gene: TRBV2
clone size: -
D gene: -
CDR3 DNA: TGTGCCAGCAGATTGGTCCTGGGGGAGACCCAGTACTTC
CDR3 protein: CASRLVLGETQYF

J gene: TRBJ1-2
V gene: TRBV9
clone size: -
D gene: -
CDR3 DNA: TGTGCCAGCAGCGTGGCCGGGGACTTCCACGGGTATGGCTACACCTTC
CDR3 protein: CASSVAGDFHGYGYTF

J gene: TRBJ2-2
V gene: TRBV19
clone size: -
D gene: -
CDR3 DNA: TGTGCCAGTAGTATCCTTAGCGCGGTTTCCGGGGAGCTGTTTTTT
CDR3 protein: CASSILSAVSGELFF

J gene: TRBJ1-5
V gene: TRBV6-1
clone size: few
D gene: TRBD1
CDR3 DNA: TGTGCCAGCAGTGCCAGGGGGCCTCAGCCCCAGCATTTT
CDR3 protein: CASSARGPQPQHF

J gene: TRBJ1-3
V gene: TRBV7-9
clone size: once
D gene: -
CDR3 DNA: TGTGCCAGCAGCCCTCGAGGGAACTCTGGAAACACCATATATTTT
CDR3 protein: CASSPRGNSGNTIYF

J gene: TRBJ1-5
V gene: TRBV6-6
clone size: once
D gene: -
CDR3 DNA: TGTGCCAGCAGCCTCGGTTTTAATAGCAATCAGCCCCAGCATTTT
CDR3 protein: CASSLGFNSNQPQHF

J gene: TRBJ1-1
V gene: TRBV5-1
clone size: -
D gene: -
CDR3 DNA: TGCGCCAGCAGCTCGGGACTGTTCATGAACACTGAAGCTTTCTTT
CDR3 protein: CASSSGLFMNTEAFF

J gene: TRBJ1-1
V gene: TRBV15
clone size: -
D gene: -
CDR3 DNA: TGTGCCACCAGCAGGGGCGGTTCCATGAACACTGAAGCTTTCTTT
CDR3 protein: CATSRGGSMNTEAFF

J gene: TRBJ1-3
V gene: TRBV6-1
clone size: -
D gene: -
CDR3 DNA: TGTGCCAGCAGTGAACAAGCTGGAAACACCATATATTTT
CDR3 protein: CASSEQAGNTIYF

J gene: TRBJ2-3
V gene: TRBV5-4
clone size: once
D gene: -
CDR3 DNA: TGTGCCAGCAGCTTGGGGGGGAAAATTCTATGCACAGATACGCAGTATTTT
CDR3 protein: CASSLGGKILCTDTQYF

J gene: TRBJ2-3
V gene: TRBV10-3
clone size: -
D gene: -
CDR3 DNA: TGTGCCATCAGTGCCCCTAGTCGAGATACGCAGTATTTT
CDR3 protein: CAISAPSRDTQYF

J gene: TRBJ1-6
V gene: TRBV5-4
clone size: -
D gene: TRBD1
CDR3 DNA: TGTGCCAGCAGCCGGGGACAGGGTTGGTATAATTCACCCCTCCACTTT
CDR3 protein: CASSRGQGWYNSPLHF

J gene: TRBJ2-3
V gene: TRBV5-6
clone size: -
D gene: TRBD2
CDR3 DNA: TGTGCCAGCAGTCGGGGGGGGCTACAGCCGACGCTGGATACGCAGTATTTT
CDR3 protein: CASSRGGLQPTLDTQYF

J gene: TRBJ2-5
V gene: TRBV30
clone size: once
D gene: -
CDR3 DNA: TGTGCCTCTAAAGATCTCAAAGAAGAGACCCAGTACTTC
CDR3 protein: CASKDLKEETQYF

J gene: TRBJ2-5
V gene: TRBV7-9
clone size: few
D gene: -
CDR3 DNA: TGTGCCAGCAGCCAGAACCCCCAAGAGACCCAGTACTTC
CDR3 protein: CASSQNPQETQYF

J gene: TRBJ2-1
V gene: TRBV11-1
clone size: -
D gene: TRBD2
CDR3 DNA: TGTGCCAGCAGCTTGGATGGACTAGCGGGGTCCAATGAGCAGTTCTTC
CDR3 protein: CASSLDGLAGSNEQFF

J gene: TRBJ1-2
V gene: TRBV9
clone size: -
D gene: -
CDR3 DNA: TGTGCCAGCAGCCCTGAGATCCAATTAGGCTATGGCTACACCTTC
CDR3 protein: CASSPEIQLGYGYTF

J gene: TRBJ2-3
V gene: TRBV19
clone size: -
D gene: -
CDR3 DNA: TGTGCCAGCCTGGGACCTCGTGGGGGAGATACGCAGTATTTT
CDR3 protein: CASLGPRGGDTQYF

J gene: TRBJ1-1
V gene: TRBV27
clone size: -
D gene: -
CDR3 DNA: TGTGCCAGCAGTCCTCGTGGGCCCTCCGGGTATGAAGCTTTCTTT
CDR3 protein: CASSPRGPSGYEAFF

J gene: TRBJ1-2
V gene: TRBV5-1
clone size: -
D gene: TRBD1
CDR3 DNA: TGCGCCAGCAGCTCGGGACAGGGCGTGTCCTATGGCTACACCTTC
CDR3 protein: CASSSGQGVSYGYTF

J gene: TRBJ1-1
V gene: TRBV25-1
clone size: -
D gene: TRBD1
CDR3 DNA: TGTGCCAGCAGTGAATTCGGGACAGCAATCACTGAAGCTTTCTTT
CDR3 protein: CASSEFGTAITEAFF

J gene: TRBJ2-6
V gene: TRBV5-6
clone size: -
D gene: -
CDR3 DNA: TGTGCCAGCAGCTCCCTGGACCGGAATGGGGCCAACGTCCTGACTTTC
CDR3 protein: CASSSLDRNGANVLTF

J gene: TRBJ2-5
V gene: TRBV5-1
clone size: -
D gene: -
CDR3 DNA: TGCGCCAGCAGCTTGGCCCGGACAGCTCAAGAGACCCAGTACTTC
CDR3 protein: CASSLARTAQETQYF

J gene: TRBJ2-3
V gene: TRBV7-6
clone size: -
D gene: -
CDR3 DNA: TGTGCCAGCAGCTTGGTCCCCACAGATACGCAGTATTTT
CDR3 protein: CASSLVPTDTQYF

J gene: TRBJ2-1
V gene: TRBV4-1
clone size: -
D gene: TRBD2
CDR3 DNA: TGCGCCAGCAGCCAATACCCCCTAGCGGGGGACCACAATGAGCAGTTCTTC
CDR3 protein: CASSQYPLAGDHNEQFF

J gene: TRBJ2-5
V gene: TRBV5-6
clone size: -
D gene: -
CDR3 DNA: TGTGCCAGCAGCTCGTCCCGGGACGGGACCCAGTACTTC
CDR3 protein: CASSSSRDGTQYF

J gene: TRBJ2-4
V gene: TRBV27
clone size: -
D gene: -
CDR3 DNA: TGTGCCAGCAGTGCACAGGCGATGGGGCCGAGGAGGGTCGACTTC
CDR3 protein: CASSAQAMGPRRVDF

J gene: TRBJ1-6
V gene: TRBV5-1
clone size: -
D gene: -
CDR3 DNA: TGCGCCAGCAGCTTGTCTCGTCCCTATTCACCCCTCCACTTT
CDR3 protein: CASSLSRPYSPLHF

J gene: TRBJ2-5
V gene: TRBV4-2
clone size: -
D gene: -
CDR3 DNA: TGTGCCAGCAGCCACTTCAACGGGGGAAAACGGAAGACCCAGTACTTC
CDR3 protein: CASSHFNGGKRKTQYF

J gene: TRBJ2-7
V gene: TRBV7-9
clone size: few
D gene: -
CDR3 DNA: TGTGCCAGCAGCGAAGGGGGGGCCAGGAACGAGCAGTACTTC
CDR3 protein: CASSEGGARNEQYF

J gene: TRBJ2-2
V gene: TRBV7-2
clone size: -
D gene: TRBD2
CDR3 DNA: TGTGCCAGCAGCCCCCAAGGACTAGCGGGGGGCACCGGGGAGCTGTTTTTT
CDR3 protein: CASSPQGLAGGTGELFF